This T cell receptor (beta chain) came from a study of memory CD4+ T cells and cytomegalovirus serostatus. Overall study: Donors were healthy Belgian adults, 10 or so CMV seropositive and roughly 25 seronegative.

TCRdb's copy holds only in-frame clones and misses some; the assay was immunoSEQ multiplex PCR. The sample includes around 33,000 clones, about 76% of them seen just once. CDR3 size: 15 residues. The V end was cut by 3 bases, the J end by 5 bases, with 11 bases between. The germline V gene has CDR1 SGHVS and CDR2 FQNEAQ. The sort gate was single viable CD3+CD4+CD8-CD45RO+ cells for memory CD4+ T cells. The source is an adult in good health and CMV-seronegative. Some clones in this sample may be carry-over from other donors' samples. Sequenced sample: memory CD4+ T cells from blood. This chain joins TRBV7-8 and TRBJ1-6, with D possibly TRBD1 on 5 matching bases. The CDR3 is CASSFTGTNNSPLHF. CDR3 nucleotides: TGTGCCAGCAGCTTCACCGGGACCAATAATTCACCCCTCCACTTT. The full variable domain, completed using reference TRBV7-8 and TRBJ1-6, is GAGVSQSPRYKVAKRGQDVALRCDPISGHVSLFWYQQALGQGPEFLTYFQNEAQLDKSGLPSDRFFAERPEGSVSTLKIQRTQQEDSAVYLCASSFTGTNNSPLHFGNGTRLTVT.